The clone carrying this T cell receptor (beta chain) was seen more than once but under ten times. The antigen is not known. This entry belongs to a study of blood T cells in healthy people across ages. The study, taken as a whole, reports: Donor CMV status, an unknown factor, possibly confounded changes in expanded clonotypes. While age rose, TCR beta diversity per million T cells dropped in a roughly linear way.

Germline CDR1 and CDR2: ENHRY and SYGVKD. Trimming took off 6 bases at V and 6 bases at J, with 6 bases between the two ends. The CDR3 has 11 amino acids. Primers used in a second PCR of roughly 7 to 12 cycles were a sample-barcoded 5' primer and a J-beta primer mix. Every sample gave at least 2.5 million paired-end reads containing CDR3. In TCRdb, the 5' RACE reads were re-called with MiXCR into one record per CDR3 protein. Here the sample spans more than 650,000 distinct CDR3 sequences, approximately 21% being singletons. V gene TRBV10-3 combines with J gene TRBJ2-1, with D unresolved. Sequenced input: blood. This clonotype originated in a man in his 70s in good health. CDR3 DNA: TGTGCCATCAGCAAAGGCAATGAGCAGTTCTTC. This encodes CAISKGNEQFF.